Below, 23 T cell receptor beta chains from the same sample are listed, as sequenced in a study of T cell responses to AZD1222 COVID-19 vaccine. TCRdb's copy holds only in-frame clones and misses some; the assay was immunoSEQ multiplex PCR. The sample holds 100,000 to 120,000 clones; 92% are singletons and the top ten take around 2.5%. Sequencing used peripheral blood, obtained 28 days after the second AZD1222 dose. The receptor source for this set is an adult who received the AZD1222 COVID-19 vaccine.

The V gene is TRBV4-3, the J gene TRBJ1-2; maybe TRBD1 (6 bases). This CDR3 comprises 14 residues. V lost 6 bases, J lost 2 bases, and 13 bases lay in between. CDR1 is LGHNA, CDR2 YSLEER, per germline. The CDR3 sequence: CASRQTGLNYGYTF. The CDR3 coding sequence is TGCGCCAGCAGACAGACAGGCCTCAACTATGGCTACACCTTC.

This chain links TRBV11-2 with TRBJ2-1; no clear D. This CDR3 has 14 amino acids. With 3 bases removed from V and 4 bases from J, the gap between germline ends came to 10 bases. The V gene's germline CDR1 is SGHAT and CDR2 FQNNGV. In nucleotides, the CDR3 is TGTGCCAGCAGCTTCGGTGCCGTTTACAATGAGCAGTTCTTC. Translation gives CASSFGAVYNEQFF.

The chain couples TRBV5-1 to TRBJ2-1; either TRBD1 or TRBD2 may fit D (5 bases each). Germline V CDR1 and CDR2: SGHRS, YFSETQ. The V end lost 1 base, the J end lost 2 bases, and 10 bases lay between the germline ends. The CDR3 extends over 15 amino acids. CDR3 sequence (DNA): TGCGCCAGCAGCTTGCAGGGACCCCCCTACAATGAGCAGTTCTTC. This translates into CASSLQGPPYNEQFF.

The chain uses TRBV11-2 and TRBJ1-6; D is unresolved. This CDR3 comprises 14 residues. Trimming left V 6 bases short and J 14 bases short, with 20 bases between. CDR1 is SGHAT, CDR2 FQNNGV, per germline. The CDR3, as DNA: TGTGCCAGCAGTCCAACATCGGGAGGGCTCACCCTCCACTTT. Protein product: CASSPTSGGLTLHF.

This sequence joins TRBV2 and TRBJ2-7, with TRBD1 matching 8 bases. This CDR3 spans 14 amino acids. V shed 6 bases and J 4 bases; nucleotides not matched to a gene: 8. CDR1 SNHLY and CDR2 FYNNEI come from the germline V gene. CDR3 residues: CASRADRALYEQYF. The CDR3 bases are TGTGCCAGCAGGGCGGACAGGGCGTTATACGAGCAGTACTTC.

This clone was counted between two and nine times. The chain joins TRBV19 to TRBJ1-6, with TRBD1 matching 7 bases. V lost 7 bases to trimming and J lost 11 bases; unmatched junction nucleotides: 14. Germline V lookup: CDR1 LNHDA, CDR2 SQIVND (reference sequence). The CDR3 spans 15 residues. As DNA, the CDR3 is TGTGCCAGTATGGGGACAGCGGGGTACTGGGCACCCCTCCACTTT. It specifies CASMGTAGYWAPLHF.

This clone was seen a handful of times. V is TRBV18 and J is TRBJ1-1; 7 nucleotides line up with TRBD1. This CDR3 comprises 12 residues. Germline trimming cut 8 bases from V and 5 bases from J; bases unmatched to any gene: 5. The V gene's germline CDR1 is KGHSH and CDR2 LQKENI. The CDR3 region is CASQKTGTEAFF. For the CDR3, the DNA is TGTGCCAGCCAGAAGACAGGGACTGAAGCTTTCTTT.

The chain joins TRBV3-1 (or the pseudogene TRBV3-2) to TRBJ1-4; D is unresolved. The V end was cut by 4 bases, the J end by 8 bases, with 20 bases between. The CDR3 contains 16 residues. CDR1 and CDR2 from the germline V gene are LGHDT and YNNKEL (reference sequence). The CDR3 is CASSPSGPTAREKLFF. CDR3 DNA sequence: TGTGCCAGCAGCCCCAGCGGCCCTACCGCCCGGGAAAAACTGTTTTTT.

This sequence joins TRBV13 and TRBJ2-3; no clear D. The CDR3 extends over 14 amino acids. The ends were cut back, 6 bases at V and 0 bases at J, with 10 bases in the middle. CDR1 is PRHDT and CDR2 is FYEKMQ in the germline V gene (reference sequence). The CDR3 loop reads CASSSGLSTDTQYF. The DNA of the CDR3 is TGTGCCAGCAGTTCCGGATTAAGCACAGATACGCAGTATTTT.

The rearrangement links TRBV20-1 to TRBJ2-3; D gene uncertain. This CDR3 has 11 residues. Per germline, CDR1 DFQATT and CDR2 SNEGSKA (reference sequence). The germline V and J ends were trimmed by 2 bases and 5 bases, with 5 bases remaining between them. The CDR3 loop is CSARPKDTQYF. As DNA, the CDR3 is TGCAGTGCTAGACCGAAAGATACGCAGTATTTT.

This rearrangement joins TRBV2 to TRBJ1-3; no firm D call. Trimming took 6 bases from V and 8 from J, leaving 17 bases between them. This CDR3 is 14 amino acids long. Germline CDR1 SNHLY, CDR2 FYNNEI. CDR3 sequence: CASSPDRGRDTIYF. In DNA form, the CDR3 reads TGTGCCAGCAGCCCGGACCGGGGAAGGGACACCATATATTTT.

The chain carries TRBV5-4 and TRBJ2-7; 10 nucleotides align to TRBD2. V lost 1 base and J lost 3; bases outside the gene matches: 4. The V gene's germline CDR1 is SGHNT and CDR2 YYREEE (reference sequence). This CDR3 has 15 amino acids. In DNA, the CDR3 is TGTGCCAGCAGCTTGTCCCTAGCGGGAGACTACGAGCAGTACTTC. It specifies CASSLSLAGDYEQYF. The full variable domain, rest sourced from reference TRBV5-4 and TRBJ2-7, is ETGVTQSPTHLIKTRGQQVTLRCSSQSGHNTVSWYQQALGQGPQFIFQYYREEENGRGNFPPRFSGLQFPNYSSELNVNALELDDSALYLCASSLSLAGDYEQYFGPGTRLTVT.

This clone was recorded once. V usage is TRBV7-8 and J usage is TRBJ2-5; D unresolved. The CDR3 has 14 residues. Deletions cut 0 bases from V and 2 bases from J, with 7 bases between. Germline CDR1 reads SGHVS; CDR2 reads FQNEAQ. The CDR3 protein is CASSLARQQETQYF. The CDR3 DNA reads TGTGCCAGCAGCTTAGCAAGGCAGCAAGAGACCCAGTACTTC.

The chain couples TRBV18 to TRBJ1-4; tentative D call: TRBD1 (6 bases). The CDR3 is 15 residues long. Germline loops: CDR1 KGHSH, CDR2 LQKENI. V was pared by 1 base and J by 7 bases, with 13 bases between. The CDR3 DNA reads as TGTGCCAGCTCACCACTCAACAGGGTCTCTGAAAAACTGTTTTTT. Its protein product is CASSPLNRVSEKLFF.

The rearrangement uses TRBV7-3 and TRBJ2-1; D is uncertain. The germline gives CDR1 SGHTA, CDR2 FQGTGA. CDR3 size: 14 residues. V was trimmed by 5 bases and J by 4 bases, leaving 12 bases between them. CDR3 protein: CASSQALGYNEQFF. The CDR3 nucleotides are TGTGCCAGCAGCCAGGCCCTGGGGTACAATGAGCAGTTCTTC. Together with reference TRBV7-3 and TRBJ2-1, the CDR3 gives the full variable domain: GAGVSQTPSNKVTEKGKYVELRCDPISGHTALYWYRQSLGQGPEFLIYFQGTGAADDSGLPNDRFFAVRPEGSVSTLKIQRTERGDSAVYLCASSQALGYNEQFFGPGTRLTVL.

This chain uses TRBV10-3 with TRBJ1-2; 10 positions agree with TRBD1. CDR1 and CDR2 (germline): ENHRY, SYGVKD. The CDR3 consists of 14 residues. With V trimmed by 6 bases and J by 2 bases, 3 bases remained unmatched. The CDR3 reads CAISRTGGNYGYTF. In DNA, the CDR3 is TGTGCCATCAGCCGGACAGGGGGGAACTATGGCTACACCTTC.

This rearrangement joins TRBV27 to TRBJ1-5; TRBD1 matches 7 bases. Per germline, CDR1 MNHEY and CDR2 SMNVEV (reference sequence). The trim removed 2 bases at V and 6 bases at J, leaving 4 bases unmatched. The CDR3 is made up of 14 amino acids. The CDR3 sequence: CASSLTTGIQPQHF. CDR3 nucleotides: TGTGCCAGCAGTTTAACGACAGGGATTCAGCCCCAGCATTTT.

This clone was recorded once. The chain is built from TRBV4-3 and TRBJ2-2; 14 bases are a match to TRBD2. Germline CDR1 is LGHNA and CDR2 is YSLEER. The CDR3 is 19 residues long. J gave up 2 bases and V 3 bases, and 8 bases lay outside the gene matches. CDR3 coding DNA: TGCGCCAGCAGCCAGATTGGACTAGCGGGGGGCAAAAACACCGGGGAGCTGTTTTTT. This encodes CASSQIGLAGGKNTGELFF.

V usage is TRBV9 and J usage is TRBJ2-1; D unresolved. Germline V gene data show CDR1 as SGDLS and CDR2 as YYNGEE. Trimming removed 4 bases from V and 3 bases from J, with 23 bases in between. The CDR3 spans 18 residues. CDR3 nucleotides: TGTGCCAGCAGCTTCCCAGTAGACGGGCGTACCCTCTACAATGAGCAGTTCTTC. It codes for CASSFPVDGRTLYNEQFF.

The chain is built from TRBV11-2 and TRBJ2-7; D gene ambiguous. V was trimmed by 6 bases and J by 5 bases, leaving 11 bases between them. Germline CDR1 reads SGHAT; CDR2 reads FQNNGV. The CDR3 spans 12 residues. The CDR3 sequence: CASRSLGHEQYF. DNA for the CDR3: TGTGCCAGCAGATCCCTGGGCCACGAGCAGTACTTC.

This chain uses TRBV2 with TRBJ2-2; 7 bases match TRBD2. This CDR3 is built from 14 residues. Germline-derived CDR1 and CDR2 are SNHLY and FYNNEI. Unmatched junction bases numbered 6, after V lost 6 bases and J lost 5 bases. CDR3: CASRATGGTGELFF. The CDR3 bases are TGTGCCAGCAGGGCAACGGGGGGAACCGGGGAGCTGTTTTTT.

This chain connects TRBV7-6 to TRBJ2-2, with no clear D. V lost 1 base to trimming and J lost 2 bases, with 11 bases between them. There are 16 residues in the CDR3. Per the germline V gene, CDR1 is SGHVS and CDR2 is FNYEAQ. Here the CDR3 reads CASSLVSRINTGELFF. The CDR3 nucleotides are TGTGCCAGCAGCTTAGTAAGCAGGATTAACACCGGGGAGCTGTTTTTT.

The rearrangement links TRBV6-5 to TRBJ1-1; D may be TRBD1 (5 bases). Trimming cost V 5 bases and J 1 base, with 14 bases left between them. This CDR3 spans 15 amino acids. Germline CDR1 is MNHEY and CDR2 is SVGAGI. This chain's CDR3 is CASSLFRRGNTEAFF. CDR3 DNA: TGTGCCAGCAGTCTATTTCGGAGGGGGAACACTGAAGCTTTCTTT.